The sample holds a few counts of the clone carrying this T cell receptor beta chain. Since a much larger clone is just one base distant, this may be a read error. Combining a sample-barcoded 5' primer with a J-beta primer mix, a second PCR ran for 7 to 11 cycles. MiXCR was run by TCRdb on the 5' RACE reads, yielding one entry per CDR3 protein. The top ten clones hold 15% of a sample with hundreds of thousands of distinct CDR3 sequences, 32% of them seen once. V was clipped by 0 bases and J by 7 bases, with 13 bases between them. Per the germline V gene, CDR1 is DFQATT and CDR2 is SNEGSKA (reference sequence). The CDR3 sequence is 13 residues long. The source of the sample is a study of blood T cells in healthy people across ages.

The sequencing input was blood. The receptor comes from a woman older than 75 in good health. This chain uses TRBV20-1 with TRBJ2-7; no clear D. CDR3 bases: TGCAGTGCTAGAGAGGACCGGAGCAATGAGCAGTACTTC. Protein sequence: CSAREDRSNEQYF.